The T cell receptor beta chain described here comes from a study of blood T cell repertoires in COVID-19. Whole-study context: Acute and convalescent COVID-19 samples came from the United States, Italy and Spain. T cells, B-cell-depleted T cells, or PBMCs supplied cDNA or gDNA.

The table came from immunoSEQ multiplex PCR; TCRdb's copy has only in-frame clones and leaves some out. The sample consists of about 73,000 clones, 65% to 85% of them appearing once. V was cut by 0 bases and J by 3 bases, with 9 bases left in between. There are 14 residues in the CDR3. Germline V CDR1 and CDR2: SEHNR, FQNEAQ (reference sequence). The sample was peripheral blood. The chain combines TRBV7-9 with TRBJ2-7; no definite D call. The origin of this receptor is a human donor in a cohort sampled during active COVID-19. The DNA of the CDR3 is TGTGCCAGCAGCTTAGCTGGCAGATACTACGAGCAGTACTTC. Translated, it gives CASSLAGRYYEQYF.